The present T cell receptor (beta chain) was sequenced within a study of immune evolution from preneoplasia to lung adenocarcinoma. Study background: HLA loss of heterozygosity: roughly 6.6% AIS, over 12% MIA, around 35% ADC, none AAH.

Sequencing was performed with immunoSEQ multiplex PCR; in TCRdb, only in-frame clones are kept and a portion is missing. Of 9,100 or so clones listed, 77% were seen once; the top ten hold approximately 6.6%. Germline V gene sequence: CDR1 MDHEN, CDR2 SYDVKM. Trimming took 4 bases from V and 2 from J, leaving 5 bases between them. This CDR3 spans 12 amino acids. Patients had resection in Japan or China between about 2013 and 2017. H&E slides confirmed each diagnosis, reviewed by two pathologists independently. Turning to this clone: Its matching antigen is unknown.

Regarding the study as a whole: Clonality was highest in normal lung, lower in later-stage lesions apparently.

This receptor was taken from a person between 60 and 80 years old with lung adenocarcinoma. The sample comprised FFPE lung adenocarcinoma in situ tissue. J is TRBJ2-5 and V is TRBV28; D is undetermined. The CDR3 coding sequence is TGTGCCAGCAGTTCCTTGCAAGAGACCCAGTACTTC. This sequence encodes CASSSLQETQYF. Full variable domain (outside the CDR3, taken from reference TRBV28 and TRBJ2-5): DVKVTQSSRYLVKRTGEKVFLECVQDMDHENMFWYRQDPGLGLRLIYFSYDVKMKEKGDIPEGYSVSREKKERFSLILESASTNQTSMYLCASSSLQETQYFGPGTRLLVL.